The following is a T cell receptor (beta chain) sequence with its context. Its antigen is not identified. This entry is derived from a study of cytomegalovirus exposure and HLA in healthy donors. Across the whole study: The 120 or so validation repertoires were produced on the same platform as the approximately 620 repertoires of the first cohort. This was reported in a later analysis. Study-wide points: Most TCR sequences showed up rarely, but some public TCRs showed up in many donors. Cytomegalovirus status, reportedly, was diagnosed with high specificity and sensitivity by the classifier. Associated with cytomegalovirus, according to the listing, were 150 to 200 TCR beta chains.

Some clones are missing from TCRdb's copy, which holds only in-frame ones; the method was immunoSEQ multiplex PCR. This table holds some 210,000 clones, approximately 82% found once. The germline gives CDR1 SEHNR, CDR2 FQNEAQ (reference sequence). CDR3 length equals 13 residues. Trimming cost V 1 base and J 7 bases, with 8 bases left between them. The gene calls are TRBV7-9 and TRBJ1-5; D is ambiguous. The receptor was isolated from a woman aged 18-35 years in good health and CMV-seronegative. The sequenced material came from PBMCs. The DNA for the CDR3 is TGTGCCAGCAGCTTAGACCAGCGGCAGCCCCAGCATTTT. Protein: CASSLDQRQPQHF.